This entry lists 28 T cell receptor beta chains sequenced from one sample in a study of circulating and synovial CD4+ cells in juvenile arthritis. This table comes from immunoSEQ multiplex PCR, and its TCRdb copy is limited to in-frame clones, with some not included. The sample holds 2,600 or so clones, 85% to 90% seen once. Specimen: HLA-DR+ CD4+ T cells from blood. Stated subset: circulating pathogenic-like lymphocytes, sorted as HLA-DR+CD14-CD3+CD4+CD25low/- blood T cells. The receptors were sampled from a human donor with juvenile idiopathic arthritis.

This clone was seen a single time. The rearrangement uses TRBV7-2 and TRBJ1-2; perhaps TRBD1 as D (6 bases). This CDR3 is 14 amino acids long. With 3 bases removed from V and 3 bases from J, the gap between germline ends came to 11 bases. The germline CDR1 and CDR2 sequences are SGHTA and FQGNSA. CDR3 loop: CASSFGGLDYGYTF. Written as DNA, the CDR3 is TGTGCCAGCAGCTTCGGGGGGCTCGACTATGGCTACACCTTC.

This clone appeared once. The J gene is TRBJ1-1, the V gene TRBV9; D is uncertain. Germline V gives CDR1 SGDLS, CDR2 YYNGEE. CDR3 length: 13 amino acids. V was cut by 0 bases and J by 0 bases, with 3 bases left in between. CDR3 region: CASSVAMNTEAFF. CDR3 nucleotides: TGTGCCAGCAGCGTAGCTATGAACACTGAAGCTTTCTTT.

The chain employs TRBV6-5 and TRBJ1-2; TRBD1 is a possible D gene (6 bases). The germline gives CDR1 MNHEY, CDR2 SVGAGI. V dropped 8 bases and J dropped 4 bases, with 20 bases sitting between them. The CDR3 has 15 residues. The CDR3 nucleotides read TGTGCCAGCTACCGTCGGGCCCAGGGGATCTATGGCTACACCTTC. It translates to CASYRRAQGIYGYTF.

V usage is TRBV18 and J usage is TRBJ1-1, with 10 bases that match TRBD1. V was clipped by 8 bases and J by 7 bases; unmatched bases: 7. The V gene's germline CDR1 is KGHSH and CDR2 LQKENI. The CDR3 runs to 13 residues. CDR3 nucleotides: TGTGCCAGCAGAGACAGGGGGCTTGGTGAAGCTTTCTTT. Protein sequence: CASRDRGLGEAFF.

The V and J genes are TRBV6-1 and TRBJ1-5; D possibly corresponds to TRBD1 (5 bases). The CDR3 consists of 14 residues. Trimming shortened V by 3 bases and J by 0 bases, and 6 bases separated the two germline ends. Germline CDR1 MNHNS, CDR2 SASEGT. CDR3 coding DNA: TGTGCCAGCAGTGAGCAGGGTAGCAATCAGCCCCAGCATTTT. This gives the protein CASSEQGSNQPQHF.

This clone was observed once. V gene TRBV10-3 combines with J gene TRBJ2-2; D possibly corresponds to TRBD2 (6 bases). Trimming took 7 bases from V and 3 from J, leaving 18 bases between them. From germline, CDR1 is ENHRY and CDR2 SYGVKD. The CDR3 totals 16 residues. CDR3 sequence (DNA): TGTGCCATCACTCGTTCGGGACTCGATTACACCGGGGAGCTGTTTTTT. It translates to CAITRSGLDYTGELFF.

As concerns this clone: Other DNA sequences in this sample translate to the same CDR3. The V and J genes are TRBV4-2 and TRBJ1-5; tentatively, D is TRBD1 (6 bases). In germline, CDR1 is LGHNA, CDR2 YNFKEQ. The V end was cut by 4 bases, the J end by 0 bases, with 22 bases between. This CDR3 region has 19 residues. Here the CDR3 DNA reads TGTGCCAGCAGCCGTGAGGGGGGGGATAAGGCCTTTAGCAATCAGCCCCAGCATTTT. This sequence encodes CASSREGGDKAFSNQPQHF.

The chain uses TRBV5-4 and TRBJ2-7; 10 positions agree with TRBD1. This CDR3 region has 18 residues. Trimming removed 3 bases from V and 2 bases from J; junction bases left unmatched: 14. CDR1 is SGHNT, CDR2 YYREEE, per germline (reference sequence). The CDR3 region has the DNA TGTGCCAGCAGCTCAATGGCCCCGGGACAGGGGTACGCCTACGAGCAGTACTTC. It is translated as CASSSMAPGQGYAYEQYF.

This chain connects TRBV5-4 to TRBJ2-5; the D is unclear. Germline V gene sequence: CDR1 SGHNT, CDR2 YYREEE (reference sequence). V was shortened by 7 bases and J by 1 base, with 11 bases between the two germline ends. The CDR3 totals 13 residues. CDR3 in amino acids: CASGIHIQETQYF. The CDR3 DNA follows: TGTGCCAGCGGTATTCACATCCAAGAGACCCAGTACTTC.

Written as DNA, the CDR3 is TGTGCCAGCAGCTTATTCCCCTCGGAAGCGTATAACTACGAGCAGTACTTC. Protein product: CASSLFPSEAYNYEQYF. V gene TRBV11-2 combines with J gene TRBJ2-7, with D unclear. This CDR3 contains 17 residues. Trimming removed 2 bases at V and 3 bases at J, with 20 bases between. Looked up from germline, CDR1 is SGHAT and CDR2 is FQNNGV.

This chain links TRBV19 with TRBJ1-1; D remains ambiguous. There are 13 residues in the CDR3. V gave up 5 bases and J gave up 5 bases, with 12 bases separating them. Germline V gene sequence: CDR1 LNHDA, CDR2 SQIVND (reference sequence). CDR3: CASSEGVRTEAFF. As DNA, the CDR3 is TGTGCCAGTAGTGAGGGTGTCAGGACTGAAGCTTTCTTT.

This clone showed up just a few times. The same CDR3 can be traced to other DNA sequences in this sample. The CDR3 here is CASSLARGQGRNSPLHF. The DNA of the CDR3 is TGTGCCAGCAGCTTAGCGAGGGGACAGGGGAGGAATTCACCCCTCCACTTT. The J gene is TRBJ1-6, the V gene TRBV7-9; 10 nucleotides line up with TRBD1. CDR1 and CDR2 from the germline V gene are SEHNR and FQNEAQ (reference sequence). CDR3 length: 17 amino acids. V lost 0 bases, J lost 7 bases, and 6 bases stayed unmatched.

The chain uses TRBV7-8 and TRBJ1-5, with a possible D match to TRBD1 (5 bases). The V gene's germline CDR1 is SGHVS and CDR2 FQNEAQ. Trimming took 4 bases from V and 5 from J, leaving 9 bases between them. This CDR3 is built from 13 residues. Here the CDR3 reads CASSWQGDQPQHF. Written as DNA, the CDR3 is TGTGCCAGCAGCTGGCAGGGTGATCAGCCCCAGCATTTT.

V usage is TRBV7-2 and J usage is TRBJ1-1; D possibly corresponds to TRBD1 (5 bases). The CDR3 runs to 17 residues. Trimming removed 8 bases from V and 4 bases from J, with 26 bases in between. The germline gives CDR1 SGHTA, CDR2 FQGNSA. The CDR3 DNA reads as TGTGCCAGCCGGTCGGGGAAAGCCTACCCGGGGGGCACTGAAGCTTTCTTT. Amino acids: CASRSGKAYPGGTEAFF. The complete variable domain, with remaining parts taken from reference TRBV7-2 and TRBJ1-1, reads GAGVSQSPSNKVTEKGKDVELRCDPISGHTALYWYRQSLGQGLEFLIYFQGNSAPDKSGLPSDRFSAERTGGSVSTLTIQRTQQEDSAVYLCASRSGKAYPGGTEAFFGQGTRLTVV.

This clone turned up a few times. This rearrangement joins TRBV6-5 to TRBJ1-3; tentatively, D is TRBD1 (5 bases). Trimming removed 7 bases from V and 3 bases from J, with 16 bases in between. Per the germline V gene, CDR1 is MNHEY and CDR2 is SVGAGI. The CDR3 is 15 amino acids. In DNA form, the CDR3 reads TGTGCCAGCACCATACATGGGGGGTATGGAAACACCATATATTTT. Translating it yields CASTIHGGYGNTIYF.

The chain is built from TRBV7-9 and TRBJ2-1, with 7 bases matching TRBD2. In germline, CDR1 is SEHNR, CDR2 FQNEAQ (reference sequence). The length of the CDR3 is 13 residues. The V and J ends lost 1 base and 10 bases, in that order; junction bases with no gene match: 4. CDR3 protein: CASSLDQRGEQFF. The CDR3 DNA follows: TGTGCCAGCAGCTTAGACCAGCGGGGCGAGCAGTTCTTC.

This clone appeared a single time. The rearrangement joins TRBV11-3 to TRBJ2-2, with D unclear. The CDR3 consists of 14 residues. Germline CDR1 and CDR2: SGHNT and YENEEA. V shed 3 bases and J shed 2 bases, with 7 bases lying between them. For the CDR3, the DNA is TGTGCCAGCAGCTTGGCAATTAACACCGGGGAGCTGTTTTTT. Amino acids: CASSLAINTGELFF.

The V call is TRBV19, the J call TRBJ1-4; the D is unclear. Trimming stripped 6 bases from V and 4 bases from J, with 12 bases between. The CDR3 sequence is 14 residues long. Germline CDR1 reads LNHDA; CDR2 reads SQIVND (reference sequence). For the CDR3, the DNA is TGTGCCAGTAGCACCGGGATCCATAATGAAAAACTGTTTTTT. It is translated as CASSTGIHNEKLFF. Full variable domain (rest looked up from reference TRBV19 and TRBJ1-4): DGGITQSPKYLFRKEGQNVTLSCEQNLNHDAMYWYRQDPGQGLRLIYYSQIVNDFQKGDIAEGYSVSREKKESFPLTVTSAQKNPTAFYLCASSTGIHNEKLFFGSGTQLSVL.

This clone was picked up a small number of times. The CDR3 reads CASSLSQAPSTDTQYF. The CDR3 DNA follows: TGTGCCAGCAGCTTATCGCAAGCTCCCAGCACAGATACGCAGTATTTT. The chain couples TRBV7-9 to TRBJ2-3, with D uncertain. This CDR3 has 16 residues. V was cut by 2 bases and J by 0 bases, with 12 bases left in between. CDR1 is SEHNR and CDR2 is FQNEAQ in the germline V gene (reference sequence).

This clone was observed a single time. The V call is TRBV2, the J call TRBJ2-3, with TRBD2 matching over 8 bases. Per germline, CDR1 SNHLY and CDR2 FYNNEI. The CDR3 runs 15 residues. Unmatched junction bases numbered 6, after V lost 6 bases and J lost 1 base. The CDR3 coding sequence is TGTGCCAGCAGAGGGACTAGGATAGGCACAGATACGCAGTATTTT. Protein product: CASRGTRIGTDTQYF.

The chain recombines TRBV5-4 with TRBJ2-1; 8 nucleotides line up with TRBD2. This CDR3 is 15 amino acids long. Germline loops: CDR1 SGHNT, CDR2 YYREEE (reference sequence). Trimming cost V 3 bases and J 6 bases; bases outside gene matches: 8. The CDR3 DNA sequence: TGTGCCAGCAGCTCGGGGGGGCCGGATCGCAATGAGCAGTTCTTC. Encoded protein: CASSSGGPDRNEQFF.

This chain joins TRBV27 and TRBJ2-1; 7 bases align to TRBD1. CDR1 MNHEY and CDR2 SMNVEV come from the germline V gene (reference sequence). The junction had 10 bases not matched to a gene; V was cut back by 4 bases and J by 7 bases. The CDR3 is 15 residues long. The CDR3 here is CASSSNRGKGNEQFF. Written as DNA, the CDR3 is TGTGCCAGCAGTTCAAACAGGGGTAAGGGGAATGAGCAGTTCTTC.

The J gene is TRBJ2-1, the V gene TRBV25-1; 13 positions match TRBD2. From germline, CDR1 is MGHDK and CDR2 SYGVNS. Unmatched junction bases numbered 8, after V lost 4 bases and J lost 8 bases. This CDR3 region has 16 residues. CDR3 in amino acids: CASSGGLAGLLDEQFF. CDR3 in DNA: TGTGCCAGCAGTGGGGGACTAGCGGGGCTTCTAGATGAGCAGTTCTTC.

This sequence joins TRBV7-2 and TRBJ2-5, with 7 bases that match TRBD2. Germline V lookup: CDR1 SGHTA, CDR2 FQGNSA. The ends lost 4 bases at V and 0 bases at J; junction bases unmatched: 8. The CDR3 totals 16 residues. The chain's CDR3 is CASSWPSGKYQETQYF. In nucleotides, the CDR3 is TGTGCCAGCAGCTGGCCTAGCGGAAAGTACCAAGAGACCCAGTACTTC.

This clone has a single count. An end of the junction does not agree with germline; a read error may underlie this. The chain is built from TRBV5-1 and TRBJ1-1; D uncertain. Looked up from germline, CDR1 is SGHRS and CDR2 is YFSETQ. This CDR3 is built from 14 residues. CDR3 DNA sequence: TGCGCCAGCAACTTGGACCGGCCGGGCACTGAAGCTTTCTTT. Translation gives CASNLDRPGTEAFF.

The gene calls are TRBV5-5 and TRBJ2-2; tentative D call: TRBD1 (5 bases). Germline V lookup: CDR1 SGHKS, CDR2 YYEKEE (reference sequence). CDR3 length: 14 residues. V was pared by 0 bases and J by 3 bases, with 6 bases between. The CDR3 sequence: CASSLGQYTGELFF. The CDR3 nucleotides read TGTGCCAGCAGCTTGGGACAGTACACCGGGGAGCTGTTTTTT.

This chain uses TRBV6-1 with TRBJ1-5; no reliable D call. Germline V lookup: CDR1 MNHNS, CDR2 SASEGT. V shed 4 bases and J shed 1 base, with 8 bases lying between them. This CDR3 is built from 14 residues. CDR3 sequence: CASSGHSSNQPQHF. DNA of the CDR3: TGTGCCAGCAGTGGGCATTCCAGCAATCAGCCCCAGCATTTT.

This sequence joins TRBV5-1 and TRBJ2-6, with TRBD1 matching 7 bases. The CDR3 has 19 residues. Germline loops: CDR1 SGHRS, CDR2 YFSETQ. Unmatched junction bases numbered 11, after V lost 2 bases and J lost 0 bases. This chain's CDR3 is CASSLLSTGLSSGANVLTF. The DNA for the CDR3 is TGCGCCAGCAGCTTACTTTCGACAGGGCTTTCCTCTGGGGCCAACGTCCTGACTTTC.